This T cell receptor beta chain appears in the sequencing data of a study of T cell responses to AZD1222 COVID-19 vaccine. Notes on the study in general: Among the donors, most were white British and more were female, and clonal diversity was possibly underestimated.

This clone appeared a single time. Its cognate antigen is unknown. The CDR3 covers 13 residues. The V gene end was trimmed by 11 bases and the J gene end by 9 bases; junction bases not matched to a gene: 15. Sequencing used immunoSEQ multiplex PCR; TCRdb keeps in-frame clones, though not all of them. The sample records roughly 99,000 clones, around 90% being singletons. The TCR was taken from an adult who received the AZD1222 COVID-19 vaccine. The sample here was peripheral blood, taken 28 days after the second AZD1222 dose. The chain couples TRBV12-3 or TRBV12-4 to TRBJ2-7, with 8 bases matching TRBD2. The CDR3 sequence: CASRGGDPPRQYF. CDR3 coding DNA: TGTGCCTCACGGGGGGGCGATCCTCCCCGGCAGTACTTC.